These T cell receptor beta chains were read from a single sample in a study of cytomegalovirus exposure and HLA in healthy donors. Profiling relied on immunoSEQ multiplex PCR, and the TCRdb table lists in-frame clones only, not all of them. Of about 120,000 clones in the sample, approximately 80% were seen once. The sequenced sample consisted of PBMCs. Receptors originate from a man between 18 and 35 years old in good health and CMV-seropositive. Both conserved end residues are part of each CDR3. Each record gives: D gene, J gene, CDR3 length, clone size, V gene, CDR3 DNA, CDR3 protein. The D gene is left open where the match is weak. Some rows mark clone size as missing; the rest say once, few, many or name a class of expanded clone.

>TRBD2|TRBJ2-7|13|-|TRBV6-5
TGTGCCAGCAGTACGGGGGGGGGCTACGAGCAGTACTTC
CASSTGGGYEQYF
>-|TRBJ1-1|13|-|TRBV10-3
TGTGCCATCAATGCGGGCCAGAACACTGAAGCTTTCTTT
CAINAGQNTEAFF
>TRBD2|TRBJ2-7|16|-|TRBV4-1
TGCGCCAGCAGCCAAGGTTACGCGGGGGACTCCTACGAGCAGTACTTC
CASSQGYAGDSYEQYF
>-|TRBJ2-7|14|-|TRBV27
TGTGCCAGCAGTTTACAGGGCTCTCCCTACGAGCAGTACTTC
CASSLQGSPYEQYF
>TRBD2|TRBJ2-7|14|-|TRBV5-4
TGTGCCAGCAGCGCCGGACTAGCACCCTACGAGCAGTACTTC
CASSAGLAPYEQYF
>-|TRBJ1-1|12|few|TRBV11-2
TGTGCCAGCAGCTTTCGGCGGCCCGAAGCTTTCTTT
CASSFRRPEAFF
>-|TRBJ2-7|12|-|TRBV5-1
TGCGCCAGCAGCCAAAATGTCTACGAGCAGTACTTC
CASSQNVYEQYF
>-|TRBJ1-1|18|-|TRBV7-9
TGTGCCAGCAGTCACTCCCGGGGGGAGCTCGGGCTTAACACTGAAGCTTTCTTT
CASSHSRGELGLNTEAFF
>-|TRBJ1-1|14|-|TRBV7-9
TGTGCCAGCAGCTTTCCAGGGTTACGAAGGGCAGCTTTCTTT
CASSFPGLRRAAFF
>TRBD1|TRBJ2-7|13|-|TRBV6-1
TGTGCCAGCAGTGACCTGACAGGGTTCGAGCAGTACTTC
CASSDLTGFEQYF
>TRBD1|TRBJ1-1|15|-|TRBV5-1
TGCGCCAGCAGCTTGGGACAGGGGGCGCCGGCTGAAGCTTTCTTT
CASSLGQGAPAEAFF
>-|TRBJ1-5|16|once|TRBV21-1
TGTGCCAGCAGCAAAGGTACAGCTTATAGCAATCAGCCCCAGCATTTT
CASSKGTAYSNQPQHF
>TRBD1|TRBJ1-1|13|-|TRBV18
TGTGCCAGCTCCGAGGGACAGGGCCTCGTAGCTTTCTTT
CASSEGQGLVAFF
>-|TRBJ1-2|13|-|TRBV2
TGTGCCAGCAGTGAAGAGCCCTTCTATGGCTACACCTTC
CASSEEPFYGYTF
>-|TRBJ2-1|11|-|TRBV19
TGTGCCAGTAGATCAGGGTTAAAAAAGTTCTTC
CASRSGLKKFF
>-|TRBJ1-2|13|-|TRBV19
TGTGCCAGTAGTCCTACAGGGTCGAGGGGCTACACCTTC
CASSPTGSRGYTF
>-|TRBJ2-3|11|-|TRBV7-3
TGTGCCAGCAGCCTGCGGGGTACGCAGTATTTT
CASSLRGTQYF
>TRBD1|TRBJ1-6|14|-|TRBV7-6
TGTGCCAGCAGCCGGGACAGAACAAATTCACCCCTCCACTTT
CASSRDRTNSPLHF
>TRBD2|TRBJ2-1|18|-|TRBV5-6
TGTGCCAGCAGCTTTCGTGCTAGCGGGAGGGCTGCCTACAATGAGCAGTTCTTC
CASSFRASGRAAYNEQFF
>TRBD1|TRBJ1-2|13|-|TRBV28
TGTGCCAGCAGAGGGGACAGGGCCTATGGCTACACCTTC
CASRGDRAYGYTF
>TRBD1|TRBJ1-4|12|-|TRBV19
TGTGCCAGTAGGACAGGGGGTGAAAAACTGTTTTTT
CASRTGGEKLFF
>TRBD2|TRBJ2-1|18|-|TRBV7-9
TGTGCCAGCAGCTTAGTTCGGTCGACTAGCGGGAGGTTTAATGAGCAGTTCTTC
CASSLVRSTSGRFNEQFF
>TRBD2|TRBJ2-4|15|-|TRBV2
TGTGCCAGCAGTACTAGCGGGGGCCGGGGGGGCATTCAGTACTTC
CASSTSGGRGGIQYF
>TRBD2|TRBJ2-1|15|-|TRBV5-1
TGCGCCAGCAGCTTTAGCGGGAGGGCAAGCAATGAGCAGTTCTTC
CASSFSGRASNEQFF
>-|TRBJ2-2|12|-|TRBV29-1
TGCAGCGTTGATGGGGACTCCGGGGAGCTGTTTTTT
CSVDGDSGELFF
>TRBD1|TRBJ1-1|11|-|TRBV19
TGTGCCAGTAGGGGACAGGCGGCAGCTTTCTTT
CASRGQAAAFF
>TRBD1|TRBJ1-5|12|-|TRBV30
TGTGCCTGGAAGAGGGGGCAACAGCCCCAGCATTTT
CAWKRGQQPQHF
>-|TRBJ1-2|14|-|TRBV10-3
TGTGCCGCAAGGGAGGGGTACCTCTCCGGTGGCTACACCTTC
CAAREGYLSGGYTF
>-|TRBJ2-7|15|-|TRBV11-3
TGTGCCAGCAGCTGCACCCCTCTAGAGGCCTACGAGCAGTACTTC
CASSCTPLEAYEQYF
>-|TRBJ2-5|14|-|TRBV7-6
TGTGCCAGCAGCTCAACCCGGGACCAAGAGACCCAGTACTTC
CASSSTRDQETQYF
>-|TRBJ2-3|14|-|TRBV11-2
TGTGCCAGCAGCTTCGACCTAGCGCAGGATACGCAGTATTTT
CASSFDLAQDTQYF
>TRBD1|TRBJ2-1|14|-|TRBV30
TGTGCCTGGTCCCCAGGGGGAGCATACAATGAGCAGTTCTTC
CAWSPGGAYNEQFF
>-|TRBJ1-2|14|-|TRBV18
TGTGCCAGCTCACCCTCGGGCGGGGGAGATGGCTACACCTTC
CASSPSGGGDGYTF
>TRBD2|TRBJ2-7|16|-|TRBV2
TGTGCCAGCAGAGCGCAGGTCGGACTAGCGGGGCACGAGCAGTACTTC
CASRAQVGLAGHEQYF
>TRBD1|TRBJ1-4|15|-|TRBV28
TGTGCCAGCAGTTCGAACAGGGGCTCCAATGAAAAACTGTTTTTT
CASSSNRGSNEKLFF
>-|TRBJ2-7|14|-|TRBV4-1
TGCGCCAGCAGCCTCTATGAGGGAGGGGGAGAGCAGTACTTC
CASSLYEGGGEQYF
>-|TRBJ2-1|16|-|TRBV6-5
TGTGCCAGCAGTTACTCGAACACCCCATCCTACAATGAGCAGTTCTTC
CASSYSNTPSYNEQFF
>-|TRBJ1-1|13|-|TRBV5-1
TGCGCCAGCAGCTCTAGCAGGGGCGCTGAAGCTTTCTTT
CASSSSRGAEAFF
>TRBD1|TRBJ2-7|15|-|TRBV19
TGTGCCAGTAGATTCGCCTGGACAGGGTACTACGAGCAGTACTTC
CASRFAWTGYYEQYF
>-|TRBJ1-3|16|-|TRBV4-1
TGCGCCAGCAGCGGGCACCAGGGTCCCGGTGGAAACACCATATATTTT
CASSGHQGPGGNTIYF
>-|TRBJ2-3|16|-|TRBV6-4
TGTGCCAGCAGTGACGGGCAGGGGACACGCACAGATACGCAGTATTTT
CASSDGQGTRTDTQYF
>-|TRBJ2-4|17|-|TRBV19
TGTGCCAGTACCACCCGTTTTAGCGGACTAGCCAAAAACATTCAGTACTTC
CASTTRFSGLAKNIQYF
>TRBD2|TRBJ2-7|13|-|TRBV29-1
TGCAGCGTTTTTCTAGCGGGAGCCTACGAGCAGTACTTC
CSVFLAGAYEQYF
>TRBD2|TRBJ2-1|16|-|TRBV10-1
TGCGCCAGCCTAAGGCCGGATCTAGCGGGAGGGCATGAGCAGTTCTTC
CASLRPDLAGGHEQFF
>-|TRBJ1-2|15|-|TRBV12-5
TGTGCTAGTGGTTTTTCTAGGGGCAGCCCTTATGGCTACACCTTC
CASGFSRGSPYGYTF
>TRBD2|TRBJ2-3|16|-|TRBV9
TGTGCCAGCAGCGTAGACTCGTTAGCGGGGGGCGATACGCAGTATTTT
CASSVDSLAGGDTQYF
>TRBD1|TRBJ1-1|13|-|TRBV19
TGTGCCAGCTCGGACAGGCAGAACACTGAAGCTTTCTTT
CASSDRQNTEAFF
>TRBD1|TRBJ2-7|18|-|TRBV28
TGTGCCAGCAGTTGGGACAGCCGGTACACTTCGAGCTCCTACGAGCAGTACTTC
CASSWDSRYTSSSYEQYF
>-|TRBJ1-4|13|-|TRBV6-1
TGTGCCAGCAGTGTCAGCGACAATGAAAAACTGTTTTTT
CASSVSDNEKLFF
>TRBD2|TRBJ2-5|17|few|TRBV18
TGTGCCAGCTCACCACCTGCTAGCGGGGGTAAGAGAGAGACCCAGTACTTC
CASSPPASGGKRETQYF
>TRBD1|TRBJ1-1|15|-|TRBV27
TGTGCCAGCAGTTTAAACAGGGGAGTACGGACTGAAGCTTTCTTT
CASSLNRGVRTEAFF
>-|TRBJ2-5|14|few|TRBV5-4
TGTGCCAGCAGCTTGGGGTCTAGGATGGAGACCCAGTACTTC
CASSLGSRMETQYF
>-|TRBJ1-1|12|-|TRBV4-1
TGCGCCAGCAGGGGGCTGGGGACTGAAGCTTTCTTT
CASRGLGTEAFF
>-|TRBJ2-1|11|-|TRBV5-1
TGCGCCAGCAGCTTGGGGGAGTGGCAGTTCTTC
CASSLGEWQFF
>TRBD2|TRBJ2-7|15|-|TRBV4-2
TGTGCCAGCAGCCAAGCCCGGGAGGAAAGTTACGAGCAGTACTTC
CASSQAREESYEQYF